Below, 18 T cell receptor beta chains from the same sample are listed, as sequenced in a study of regulatory T cells in long-lasting Graves disease. Noted time point: persistent/refractory GD, antithyroid drugs over 5 years with positive TRAb. Researchers made the TCR library from RNA that was extracted from PBMCs. Building of the TCR beta libraries involved iRepertoire HTBI primers and Arm-PCR of CDR3 regions. TCRdb itself ran the multiplex PCR reads through MiXCR, one entry per CDR3 protein. The table includes about 450,000 distinct CDR3 sequences, roughly a quarter detected once. Specimen: peripheral blood mononuclear cells (PBMCs), collected when the disease was refractory, from a patient treated with antithyroid drugs. Receptor source: a female donor with Graves disease.

This clonotype was detected a few times. The V and J genes are TRBV18 and TRBJ2-7, with TRBD2 identical over 7 bases. The germline CDR1 and CDR2 sequences are KGHSH and LQKENI. This CDR3 spans 15 amino acids. The V and J ends lost 2 bases and 2 bases, in that order; junction bases with no gene match: 6. The CDR3, as DNA: TGTGCCAGCTCACCATCACTAGCGTCGCCCTACGAGCAGTACTTC. It specifies CASSPSLASPYEQYF.

This clonotype has at least ten counts. This sequence joins TRBV6-1 and TRBJ1-1; D is unresolved. Looked up from germline, CDR1 is MNHNS and CDR2 is SASEGT. Deletions cut 1 base from V and 3 bases from J, with 15 bases between. The CDR3 is 16 amino acids. Here the CDR3 reads CASSEGILGVDTEAFF. DNA of the CDR3: TGTGCCAGCAGTGAAGGGATTCTTGGGGTGGACACTGAAGCTTTCTTT.

This clonotype was counted many times. V and J are TRBV5-5 and TRBJ1-5, with D maybe TRBD1 (5 bases). Trimming left V 2 bases short and J 3 bases short, with 12 bases between. CDR1 is SGHKS, CDR2 YYEKEE, per germline (reference sequence). The CDR3 contains 15 residues. This chain's CDR3 is CASSFSQGFNQPQHF. Written as DNA, the CDR3 is TGTGCCAGCAGCTTTAGTCAGGGCTTCAATCAGCCCCAGCATTTT. Filled out from reference TRBV5-5 and TRBJ1-5, the complete variable domain reads DAGVTQSPTHLIKTRGQQVTLRCSPISGHKSVSWYQQVLGQGPQFIFQYYEKEERGRGNFPDRFSARQFPNYSSELNVNALLLGDSALYLCASSFSQGFNQPQHFGDGTRLSIL.

The chain uses TRBV19 and TRBJ1-5; perhaps TRBD1 as D (5 bases). The CDR3 totals 14 residues. Per germline, CDR1 LNHDA and CDR2 SQIVND (reference sequence). Trimming took 6 bases from V and 6 from J, leaving 15 bases between them. The CDR3 reads CASRTAGVGQPQHF. As DNA, the CDR3 is TGTGCCAGTAGGACCGCGGGGGTCGGTCAGCCCCAGCATTTT. Combining the CDR3 with reference TRBV19 and TRBJ1-5 gives the whole variable domain DGGITQSPKYLFRKEGQNVTLSCEQNLNHDAMYWYRQDPGQGLRLIYYSQIVNDFQKGDIAEGYSVSREKKESFPLTVTSAQKNPTAFYLCASRTAGVGQPQHFGDGTRLSIL.

This clonotype has at least ten counts. The chain combines TRBV2 with TRBJ2-5, with 11 bases that match TRBD2. The CDR3 sequence is 17 residues long. The germline V gene encodes CDR1 SNHLY and CDR2 FYNNEI. J was trimmed by 7 bases and V by 3 bases; bases with no gene match: 13. This CDR3 is CASSDPSGTSGLGTQYF. The CDR3 bases are TGTGCCAGCAGTGACCCCTCCGGGACTAGCGGTCTTGGGACCCAGTACTTC.

V gene TRBV28 combines with J gene TRBJ2-7; D may be TRBD1 or TRBD2 (6 bases each). The CDR3 length is 13 residues. V was clipped by 6 bases and J by 2 bases, with 11 bases between them. CDR1 MDHEN and CDR2 SYDVKM come from the germline V gene. CDR3 nucleotide sequence: TGTGCCAGCAGGAGGGGGAGGCCCTACGAGCAGTACTTC. This sequence encodes CASRRGRPYEQYF.

The chain is built from TRBV7-2 and TRBJ2-2; 13 bases are a match to TRBD2. CDR3 size: 18 residues. Per germline, CDR1 SGHTA and CDR2 FQGNSA. V was pared by 4 bases and J by 4 bases, with 9 bases of the junction left unmatched. CDR3 sequence (DNA): TGTGCCAGCAGCTCACTAGCGGGAGGGCCATCAAGCACCGGGGAGCTGTTTTTT. Amino acid sequence: CASSSLAGGPSSTGELFF.

This clonotype was recorded many times. The rearrangement links TRBV2 to TRBJ1-5, with a possible D match to TRBD1 (6 bases). Germline lookup yields CDR1 SNHLY and CDR2 FYNNEI. The V gene lost 7 bases and the J gene lost 2 bases, with 12 bases spanning the gap. The CDR3 has 14 amino acids. As DNA, the CDR3 is TGTGCCAGCACGAGGGGGGAGGGCAATCAGCCCCAGCATTTT. Translating it yields CASTRGEGNQPQHF.

In its sample, this clonotype was seen many times. This chain connects TRBV20-1 to TRBJ1-5; D remains unclear. Germline CDR1 and CDR2: DFQATT and SNEGSKA (reference sequence). The CDR3 has 14 amino acids. V shed 6 bases and J shed 4 bases, with 16 bases lying between them. This chain's CDR3 is CSATTVNLNQPQHF. The DNA of the CDR3 is TGCAGTGCCACCACAGTGAACTTAAATCAGCCCCAGCATTTT.

V is TRBV28 and J is TRBJ2-7, with 10 bases identical to TRBD1. This CDR3 contains 16 residues. With V trimmed by 7 bases and J by 0 bases, 9 bases remained unmatched. Germline V gene sequence: CDR1 MDHEN, CDR2 SYDVKM. The CDR3 bases are TGTGCCAGCACCAAGAGCGGGACAGGGGCCTCCTACGAGCAGTACTTC. It encodes CASTKSGTGASYEQYF. Drawing the rest from reference TRBV28 and TRBJ2-7, the complete variable domain is DVKVTQSSRYLVKRTGEKVFLECVQDMDHENMFWYRQDPGLGLRLIYFSYDVKMKEKGDIPEGYSVSREKKERFSLILESASTNQTSMYLCASTKSGTGASYEQYFGPGTRLTVT.

This rearrangement joins TRBV5-4 to TRBJ1-4; TRBD1 might be the D (5 bases). The CDR3 has 14 residues. V was trimmed by 0 bases and J by 7 bases, leaving 10 bases between them. CDR1 and CDR2 (germline): SGHNT, YYREEE (reference sequence). The CDR3 here is CASSLDPGFEKLFF. The CDR3 bases are TGTGCCAGCAGCTTGGATCCAGGGTTTGAAAAACTGTTTTTT.

This clonotype was seen many times. The J gene is TRBJ1-4, the V gene TRBV2; D not resolved. CDR1 and CDR2 (germline): SNHLY, FYNNEI. Deletions cut 6 bases from V and 2 bases from J, with 13 bases between. The CDR3 loop spans 15 amino acids. This CDR3 is CASRAVASTNEKLFF. The CDR3 region has the DNA TGTGCCAGCAGGGCGGTGGCTTCGACTAATGAAAAACTGTTTTTT.

This clonotype was counted ten times or more. This sequence joins TRBV7-2 and TRBJ2-7; D perhaps matches TRBD2 (6 bases). CDR1 is SGHTA, CDR2 FQGNSA, per germline. The CDR3 is made up of 13 amino acids. Trimming left V 1 base short and J 3 bases short, with 7 bases between. Here the CDR3 reads CASSLEAGYEQYF. CDR3 sequence (DNA): TGTGCCAGCAGCTTAGAAGCGGGCTACGAGCAGTACTTC.

This clonotype was counted a few times. The rearrangement joins TRBV20-1 to TRBJ1-1; D may be TRBD1 (5 bases). The germline CDR1 and CDR2 sequences are DFQATT and SNEGSKA (reference sequence). Between the trimmed V and J ends, which lost 1 base and 2 bases, there was a span of 11 bases. The CDR3 covers 14 residues. CDR3: CSARAGGINTEAFF. The CDR3 coding sequence is TGCAGTGCTAGAGCGGGGGGTATTAACACTGAAGCTTTCTTT.

The rearrangement joins TRBV7-2 to TRBJ1-1; TRBD1 matches 11 bases. The CDR3 runs 17 residues. V shed 5 bases, J shed 1 base, and the junction held 9 bases outside the gene matches. CDR1 and CDR2 (germline): SGHTA, FQGNSA. The CDR3 nucleotides read TGTGCCAGCAGCATGTATTTCGGGACAGGGGGGAACACTGAAGCTTTCTTT. It translates to CASSMYFGTGGNTEAFF.

This rearrangement joins TRBV6-1 to TRBJ2-7; TRBD2 matches at 10 bases. The CDR3 is 15 residues long. Per germline, CDR1 MNHNS and CDR2 SASEGT. Trimming at V came to 7 bases and at J to 4 bases, leaving 10 bases not matched to a gene. CDR3 coding DNA: TGTGCCAGCACTAGCGGGAGCGGACTCTGGTACGAGCAGTACTTC. Its protein is CASTSGSGLWYEQYF.

This clonotype was counted between two and nine times. The chain couples TRBV30 to TRBJ2-6, with D uncertain. The germline gives CDR1 GTSNPN, CDR2 SVGIG (reference sequence). The ends were cut back, 0 bases at V and 1 base at J, with 4 bases in the middle. The CDR3 consists of 14 residues. The CDR3 protein is CAWSVGSGANVLTF. DNA for the CDR3: TGTGCCTGGAGTGTAGGTTCTGGGGCCAACGTCCTGACTTTC.

The V call is TRBV10-3, the J call TRBJ1-1, with 8 bases lining up with TRBD1. Germline CDR1 is ENHRY and CDR2 is SYGVKD. The CDR3 covers 13 residues. V lost 8 bases and J lost 4; bases outside the gene matches: 6. CDR3 amino acids: CAIQGASGTEAFF. In nucleotides, the CDR3 is TGTGCCATCCAGGGGGCATCGGGCACTGAAGCTTTCTTT.